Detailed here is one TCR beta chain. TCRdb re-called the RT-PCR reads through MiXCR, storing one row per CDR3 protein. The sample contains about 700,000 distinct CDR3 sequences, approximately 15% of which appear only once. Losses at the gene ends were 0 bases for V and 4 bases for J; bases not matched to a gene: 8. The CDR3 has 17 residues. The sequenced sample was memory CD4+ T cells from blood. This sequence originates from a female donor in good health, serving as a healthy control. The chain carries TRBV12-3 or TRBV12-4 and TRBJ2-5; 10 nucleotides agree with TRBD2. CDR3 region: CASSLAASGRFGETQYF. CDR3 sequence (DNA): TGTGCCAGCAGTTTAGCGGCTAGCGGGAGATTCGGAGAGACCCAGTACTTC.